Each of the 29 T cell receptor beta chains below was sequenced from the same sample in a study of OX40 agonist ivuxolimab in advanced cancers. The method was immunoSEQ multiplex PCR; TCRdb's version includes in-frame clones alone and lacks a portion of them. The top ten hold over 2% of the sample, which has around 90,000 clones, more than 85% seen once. Sequenced material: CD4+ or CD8+ T cells sorted from blood, taken in a trial of the OX40 agonist ivuxolimab. The receptors come from an adult with an advanced solid tumor such as melanoma, head and neck, liver or kidney cancer.

In nucleotides, the CDR3 is TGTGCCAGCAGCTTAGCGCCACCCGTGCGAGCGGGAGGGGGGGATACGCAGTATTTT. Translated: CASSLAPPVRAGGGDTQYF. This rearrangement joins TRBV7-9 to TRBJ2-3; 10 bases are shared with TRBD2. CDR3 length: 19 amino acids. Germline V gene sequence: CDR1 SEHNR, CDR2 FQNEAQ (reference sequence). With V trimmed by 0 bases and J by 6 bases, 15 bases remained unmatched.

The chain has TRBV18 and TRBJ2-1; 10 nucleotides align to TRBD1. Germline CDR1 and CDR2: KGHSH and LQKENI. The J segment lost 3 bases and the V segment lost 6 bases, leaving 11 bases of the junction unmatched. The CDR3 has 17 residues. The CDR3 loop is CASSFIRQGAFYNEQFF. Here the CDR3 DNA reads TGTGCCAGCTCCTTCATAAGACAGGGGGCGTTCTACAATGAGCAGTTCTTC.

The chain joins TRBV6-4 to TRBJ1-5; D unresolved. Between the trimmed V and J ends, which lost 3 bases and 7 bases, there was a span of 10 bases. CDR1 and CDR2 (germline): MRHNA, SNTAGT. This CDR3 region has 13 residues. The DNA for the CDR3 is TGTGCCAGCAGTGAGTCAGCGGGCCAGCCCCAGCATTTT. It specifies CASSESAGQPQHF.

This clone was counted between two and nine times. V and J are TRBV10-3 and TRBJ1-5; D perhaps matches TRBD1 (5 bases). Germline V gene data show CDR1 as ENHRY and CDR2 as SYGVKD. The CDR3 consists of 14 residues. Trimming removed 4 bases from V and 5 bases from J, with 12 bases in between. CDR3 residues: CAISGKQEHQPQHF. Written as DNA, the CDR3 is TGTGCCATCAGTGGAAAACAGGAACATCAGCCCCAGCATTTT.

The V call is TRBV5-4, the J call TRBJ2-3; D unclear. Germline values: CDR1 SGHNT, CDR2 YYREEE (reference sequence). CDR3 length: 15 residues. V gave up 2 bases and J gave up 2 bases, with 12 bases separating them. The CDR3 is CASSFSNIFTDTQYF. The CDR3 bases are TGTGCCAGCAGCTTTAGCAATATATTCACAGATACGCAGTATTTT. The full variable domain, completed using reference TRBV5-4 and TRBJ2-3, is ETGVTQSPTHLIKTRGQQVTLRCSSQSGHNTVSWYQQALGQGPQFIFQYYREEENGRGNFPPRFSGLQFPNYSSELNVNALELDDSALYLCASSFSNIFTDTQYFGPGTRLTVL.

The genes are TRBV2 and TRBJ1-2; D uncertain. Germline lookup yields CDR1 SNHLY and CDR2 FYNNEI. CDR3 length: 12 amino acids. Trimming cost V 7 bases and J 8 bases, with 14 bases left between them. The DNA for the CDR3 is TGTGCCAGCACCTGGGGAGCCGTGGGCTACACCTTC. It encodes CASTWGAVGYTF.

This clone was picked up one time. The chain recombines TRBV10-2 with TRBJ2-3; 10 bases match TRBD2. With 10 bases clipped from V and 0 bases from J, the junction kept 10 bases outside the gene matches. From germline, CDR1 is WSHSY and CDR2 SAAADI. The CDR3 covers 16 residues. CDR3 sequence reads: CAIGLAEATSTDTQYF. The CDR3 DNA is TGCGCCATCGGACTAGCGGAAGCCACTAGCACAGATACGCAGTATTTT.

V gene TRBV2 combines with J gene TRBJ1-1; no definite D call. This CDR3 has 13 amino acids. Deletions cut 5 bases from V and 1 base from J, with 8 bases between. Germline loops: CDR1 SNHLY, CDR2 FYNNEI. CDR3 nucleotides: TGTGCCAGCAGTTCGCCTTGGAACACTGAAGCTTTCTTT. Its translation is CASSSPWNTEAFF. The full variable domain, in which reference TRBV2 and TRBJ1-1 provide the parts outside the CDR3, is EPEVTQTPSHQVTQMGQEVILRCVPISNHLYFYWYRQILGQKVEFLVSFYNNEISEKSEIFDDQFSVERPDGSNFTLKIRSTKLEDSAMYFCASSSPWNTEAFFGQGTRLTVV.

The rearrangement links TRBV28 to TRBJ2-7; 9 positions match TRBD2. The CDR3 consists of 15 residues. CDR1 is MDHEN, CDR2 SYDVKM, per germline. V shed 7 bases and J 2 bases; nucleotides not matched to a gene: 9. Written as DNA, the CDR3 is TGTGCCAGCACCACCGCGGGAGGGCCTACCTACGAGCAGTACTTC. This encodes CASTTAGGPTYEQYF.

In DNA form, the CDR3 reads TGTGCCAGCAGCCAGACCGGGACTACGTCGGGCACAGATACGCAGTATTTT. The encoded protein is CASSQTGTTSGTDTQYF. This rearrangement joins TRBV11-3 to TRBJ2-3; the match to TRBD2 covers 7 bases. Germline loops: CDR1 SGHNT, CDR2 YENEEA. Germline trimming cut 5 bases from V and 1 base from J; bases unmatched to any gene: 12. The CDR3 sequence is 17 residues long.

This clone was observed a handful of times. The chain uses TRBV5-4 and TRBJ2-1; TRBD2 might be the D (6 bases). The CDR3 length is 19 residues. Trimming left V 2 bases short and J 2 bases short, with 23 bases between. CDR1 is SGHNT, CDR2 YYREEE, per germline (reference sequence). CDR3 bases: TGTGCCAGCAGCTTTCGTCTTACTTTGGCGGGACGGACCTACAATGAGCAGTTCTTC. Translating gives CASSFRLTLAGRTYNEQFF. The full variable domain, its missing parts supplied by reference TRBV5-4 and TRBJ2-1, is ETGVTQSPTHLIKTRGQQVTLRCSSQSGHNTVSWYQQALGQGPQFIFQYYREEENGRGNFPPRFSGLQFPNYSSELNVNALELDDSALYLCASSFRLTLAGRTYNEQFFGPGTRLTVL.

This chain uses TRBV6-6 with TRBJ1-2; D is unresolved. The CDR3 runs 12 residues. V shed 4 bases and J shed 6 bases, with 9 bases lying between them. Germline V lookup: CDR1 MNHNY, CDR2 SVGAGI (reference sequence). CDR3 coding DNA: TGTGCCAGCAGTTCCACGACGGATGGCTACACCTTC. This sequence encodes CASSSTTDGYTF.

The chain carries TRBV6-5 and TRBJ2-7; the D is unclear. Between the trimmed V and J ends, which lost 0 bases and 2 bases, there was a span of 11 bases. Germline CDR1 MNHEY, CDR2 SVGAGI. The CDR3 loop spans 15 amino acids. For the CDR3, the DNA is TGTGCCAGCAGTTACTCAAGCGCGGCCGCCTACGAGCAGTACTTC. Translating it yields CASSYSSAAAYEQYF.

V usage is TRBV25-1 and J usage is TRBJ2-1, with TRBD2 identical over 13 bases. Germline CDR1 and CDR2: MGHDK and SYGVNS. This CDR3 has 17 amino acids. V dropped 3 bases and J dropped 2; count of bases not matched to a gene: 4. CDR3 sequence reads: CASSDPGTSGTYNEQFF. The CDR3 coding sequence is TGTGCCAGCAGTGATCCAGGGACTAGCGGGACCTACAATGAGCAGTTCTTC.

This chain links TRBV11-2 with TRBJ2-2, with D perhaps matching TRBD1 (6 bases). In germline, CDR1 is SGHAT, CDR2 FQNNGV. This CDR3 is built from 15 residues. Trimming took off 5 bases at V and 1 base at J, with 11 bases between the two ends. CDR3 bases: TGTGCCAGCAGCCTCGGACAGTTGAACACCGGGGAGCTGTTTTTT. Amino acid sequence: CASSLGQLNTGELFF. The whole variable domain, filled in from reference TRBV11-2 and TRBJ2-2, reads EAGVAQSPRYKIIEKRQSVAFWCNPISGHATLYWYQQILGQGPKLLIQFQNNGVVDDSQLPKDRFSAERLKGVDSTLKIQPAKLEDSAVYLCASSLGQLNTGELFFGEGSRLTVL.

CDR3 bases: TGTGCCAGCACCGCCTCGTATTACGAGCAGTACTTC. Translated: CASTASYYEQYF. The J gene is TRBJ2-7, the V gene TRBV2; D gene unclear. V was shortened by 7 bases and J by 4 bases, with 11 bases between the two germline ends. In germline, CDR1 is SNHLY, CDR2 FYNNEI. The length of the CDR3 is 12 residues.

V usage is TRBV5-1 and J usage is TRBJ1-5; tentatively, D is TRBD1 (5 bases). Germline-derived CDR1 and CDR2 are SGHRS and YFSETQ. V shed 3 bases and J shed 9 bases, with 19 bases lying between them. The CDR3 covers 15 residues. In nucleotides, the CDR3 is TGCGCCAGCAGCTCGGATGGGACCCCAAAGTGGCCCCAGCATTTT. This encodes CASSSDGTPKWPQHF.

The chain couples TRBV7-6 to TRBJ1-1; the D gene is possibly TRBD1 (5 bases). Trimming cost V 4 bases and J 1 base, with 16 bases left between them. Per germline, CDR1 SGHVS and CDR2 FNYEAQ. This CDR3 has 16 residues. The CDR3 sequence: CASSSMGGSANTEAFF. The CDR3 coding sequence is TGTGCCAGCAGCTCAATGGGGGGGAGTGCGAACACTGAAGCTTTCTTT.

V usage is TRBV7-2 and J usage is TRBJ2-1; D ambiguous. Germline V gene sequence: CDR1 SGHTA, CDR2 FQGNSA. The CDR3 runs 14 residues. Trimming took 0 bases from V and 6 from J, leaving 9 bases between them. The CDR3 loop reads CASSLAGVTNEQFF. The CDR3 nucleotides are TGTGCCAGCAGCTTAGCCGGCGTAACCAATGAGCAGTTCTTC.

The chain is built from TRBV7-3 and TRBJ2-1, with a weak D call TRBD1 (5 bases). Germline V gene sequence: CDR1 SGHTA, CDR2 FQGTGA. The CDR3 totals 12 residues. Trimming removed 5 bases at V and 9 bases at J, with 11 bases between. The CDR3 here is CASSRLQGEQFF. In DNA form, the CDR3 reads TGTGCCAGCAGCCGTCTCCAGGGTGAGCAGTTCTTC.

The chain joins TRBV19 to TRBJ1-4; the D is unclear. This CDR3 contains 13 residues. The germline V gene encodes CDR1 LNHDA and CDR2 SQIVND (reference sequence). Trimming left V 4 bases short and J 8 bases short, with 11 bases between. CDR3 residues: CASSRRMGEKLFF. For the CDR3, the DNA is TGTGCCAGTAGTAGACGGATGGGGGAAAAACTGTTTTTT.

The chain is built from TRBV10-3 and TRBJ2-1; 8 bases are shared with TRBD1. The CDR3 length is 14 residues. V was clipped by 4 bases and J by 2 bases; unmatched bases: 1. From germline, CDR1 is ENHRY and CDR2 SYGVKD. This CDR3 is CAISGTGTYNEQFF. CDR3 in DNA: TGTGCCATCAGTGGGACAGGGACCTACAATGAGCAGTTCTTC.

CDR3 nucleotides: TGTGCCAGCAGCTTACGGGAGGGGACCGGGGAGCTGTTTTTT. This encodes CASSLREGTGELFF. V is TRBV5-4 and J is TRBJ2-2, with TRBD2 matching over 8 bases. The CDR3 has 14 amino acids. The J segment lost 5 bases and the V segment lost 2 bases, leaving 2 bases of the junction unmatched. Germline CDR1 is SGHNT and CDR2 is YYREEE (reference sequence).

The J gene is TRBJ2-7, the V gene TRBV6-1; no firm D call. From germline, CDR1 is MNHNS and CDR2 SASEGT. Trimming took off 0 bases at V and 2 bases at J, with 11 bases between the two ends. The CDR3 sequence is 15 residues long. CDR3 sequence (DNA): TGTGCCAGCAGTGAAGCCTATATCCAGACCTACGAGCAGTACTTC. Residues: CASSEAYIQTYEQYF.

This clone turned up a few times. The V gene is TRBV4-1, the J gene TRBJ2-5; 8 positions match TRBD1. This CDR3 region has 15 residues. Germline trimming cut 2 bases from V and 2 bases from J; bases unmatched to any gene: 4. CDR1 and CDR2 from the germline V gene are MGHRA and YSYEKL. CDR3 protein: CASSQRTGTQETQYF. The CDR3, as DNA: TGCGCCAGCAGCCAACGGACAGGGACACAAGAGACCCAGTACTTC.

The rearrangement links TRBV5-1 to TRBJ2-1; D may be TRBD1 (6 bases). The V gene's germline CDR1 is SGHRS and CDR2 YFSETQ. CDR3 size: 18 residues. V lost 3 bases, J lost 3 bases, and 22 bases lay in between. CDR3 amino acids: CASSSNTQGIRLYNEQFF. CDR3 in DNA: TGCGCCAGCAGCTCAAACACCCAGGGGATTCGCCTCTACAATGAGCAGTTCTTC.

J is TRBJ2-7 and V is TRBV5-8; 7 bases line up with TRBD1. Germline values: CDR1 SGHTS, CDR2 YDEGEE. The CDR3 has 14 residues. V shed 3 bases, J shed 5 bases, and the junction held 8 bases outside the gene matches. CDR3 in amino acids: CASSSRTGIHEQYF. Here the CDR3 DNA reads TGTGCCAGCAGCTCCCGGACAGGCATCCACGAGCAGTACTTC.

The chain employs TRBV25-1 and TRBJ2-2; D not resolved. This CDR3 region has 14 residues. Germline V gene data show CDR1 as MGHDK and CDR2 as SYGVNS. The V and J ends lost 5 bases and 0 bases respectively, with 7 bases between them. As DNA, the CDR3 is TGTGCCAGCAGTCGGAAGGCGAACACCGGGGAGCTGTTTTTT. Its translation: CASSRKANTGELFF.

The chain links TRBV2 to TRBJ2-5; the match to TRBD1 covers 11 bases. The germline CDR1 and CDR2 sequences are SNHLY and FYNNEI. CDR3 length: 16 residues. After removal of 10 bases from V and 4 bases from J, the junction contained 14 bases not matched to a gene. CDR3 loop: CATSGTGGILGETQYF. The CDR3 DNA is TGTGCCACTAGCGGGACAGGGGGGATTTTGGGAGAGACCCAGTACTTC.